This TCR beta chain was sequenced for a study of OX40 agonist ivuxolimab in advanced cancers. TCRdb's copy holds only in-frame clones and misses some; the assay was immunoSEQ multiplex PCR. The profile shows roughly 75,000 clones, approximately 90% of them singletons. V lost 1 base to trimming and J lost 8 bases, with 9 bases between them. Germline V gene lookup returns CDR1 LNHDA and CDR2 SQIVND (reference sequence). The CDR3 totals 13 residues. The clonotype was recovered from an adult with an advanced solid tumor such as melanoma, head and neck, liver or kidney cancer. The rearrangement links TRBV19 to TRBJ1-5; tentative D call: TRBD1 (5 bases). The source was CD4+ or CD8+ T cells sorted from blood, collected in a trial of the OX40 agonist ivuxolimab. In DNA, the CDR3 is TGTGCCAGTAGTATAGGGGGGACTAAGCCCCAGCATTTT. This translates into CASSIGGTKPQHF.